A single sample is the source of the 8 T cell receptor beta chains below, sequenced in a study of T cell responses to AZD1222 COVID-19 vaccine. Assay used: immunoSEQ multiplex PCR; TCRdb lists only in-frame clones, some missing. Of 150,000 to 200,000 clones in the sample, around 89% were seen once. Sequences were derived from peripheral blood, sampled 28 days after the second dose of the MenACWY control vaccine. Source of these receptors: an adult who received the MenACWY meningococcal vaccine as a control.

This clone has more than one count but fewer than ten. J is TRBJ2-3 and V is TRBV19; 11 bases line up with TRBD2. V lost 4 bases to trimming and J lost 1 base; unmatched junction nucleotides: 13. This CDR3 contains 19 residues. Germline lookup yields CDR1 LNHDA and CDR2 SQIVND (reference sequence). Here the CDR3 DNA reads TGTGCCAGTAGTAGGGTAGCGGGAGGGATGAGCACTGGCACAGATACGCAGTATTTT. Protein product: CASSRVAGGMSTGTDTQYF.

The chain recombines TRBV6-5 with TRBJ1-5; 9 bases line up with TRBD1. V shed 6 bases, J shed 3 bases, and the junction held 6 bases outside the gene matches. Germline assignment: CDR1 MNHEY and CDR2 SVGAGI. The CDR3 runs 15 residues. DNA of the CDR3: TGTGCCAGCAGGACCGGGACAGGGTACAATCAGCCCCAGCATTTT. As protein: CASRTGTGYNQPQHF.

This clone was found a few times. The rearrangement uses TRBV18 and TRBJ1-2, with TRBD1 as a possible D gene (5 bases). V shed 5 bases and J shed 4 bases, with 17 bases lying between them. The CDR3 is made up of 15 amino acids. Germline CDR1 reads KGHSH; CDR2 reads LQKENI. DNA of the CDR3: TGTGCCAGCTCAGTTACACGGGGGGAAGGCTATGGCTACACCTTC. It specifies CASSVTRGEGYGYTF. Full variable domain (rest looked up from reference TRBV18 and TRBJ1-2): NAGVMQNPRHLVRRRGQEARLRCSPMKGHSHVYWYRQLPEEGLKFMVYLQKENIIDESGMPKERFSAEFPKEGPSILRIQQVVRGDSAAYFCASSVTRGEGYGYTFGSGTRLTVV.

The chain combines TRBV3-1 (or the pseudogene TRBV3-2) with TRBJ1-3, with 10 bases identical to TRBD1. The V gene end was trimmed by 4 bases and the J gene end by 2 bases; junction bases not matched to a gene: 2. Germline assignment: CDR1 LGHDT and CDR2 YNNKEL (reference sequence). The CDR3 is 15 amino acids. In nucleotides, the CDR3 is TGTGCCAGCAGCCCCGGGACAGGGGCTGGAAACACCATATATTTT. Translation gives CASSPGTGAGNTIYF.

The rearrangement joins TRBV5-1 to TRBJ2-7, with D possibly matching TRBD2 (5 bases). V was shortened by 5 bases and J by 4 bases, with 16 bases between the two germline ends. The CDR3 runs 14 residues. The germline V gene encodes CDR1 SGHRS and CDR2 YFSETQ. In nucleotides, the CDR3 is TGCGCCAGCAGTTATACCCCAAGCGGATACGAGCAGTACTTC. It translates to CASSYTPSGYEQYF.

The CDR3 nucleotides are TGTGCCAGCAGCCTTGGAGGTCCCGAGAATGAAAAACTGTTTTTT. Translation: CASSLGGPENEKLFF. V usage is TRBV3-1 (or the pseudogene TRBV3-2) and J usage is TRBJ1-4, with D unresolved. The V gene lost 4 bases and the J gene lost 5 bases, with 14 bases spanning the gap. Germline loops: CDR1 LGHDT, CDR2 YNNKEL (reference sequence). This CDR3 region has 15 residues.

The chain employs TRBV2 and TRBJ2-3; 10 bases are a match to TRBD1. Germline-derived CDR1 and CDR2 are SNHLY and FYNNEI. The CDR3 spans 14 residues. J was trimmed by 6 bases and V by 8 bases; bases with no gene match: 8. CDR3 sequence reads: CASLRTGGGDTQYF. In DNA form, the CDR3 reads TGTGCCAGCCTCCGGACAGGGGGAGGTGATACGCAGTATTTT.

The sample holds one count of this clone. The V gene is TRBV28, the J gene TRBJ1-5; D gene ambiguous. This CDR3 comprises 15 residues. The germline CDR1 and CDR2 sequences are MDHEN and SYDVKM. Trimming removed 6 bases from V and 6 bases from J, with 18 bases in between. CDR3 sequence: CASSPGPNLVQPQHF. DNA of the CDR3: TGTGCCAGCAGCCCCGGACCTAATCTTGTTCAGCCCCAGCATTTT. Full variable domain (missing parts from reference TRBV28 and TRBJ1-5): DVKVTQSSRYLVKRTGEKVFLECVQDMDHENMFWYRQDPGLGLRLIYFSYDVKMKEKGDIPEGYSVSREKKERFSLILESASTNQTSMYLCASSPGPNLVQPQHFGDGTRLSIL.